This T cell receptor (beta chain) was recovered during a study of siplizumab effects on memory and regulatory T cells. Study-level findings and limits: Researchers could map only a minor fraction of alloreactive clones to unstimulated subsets. Proliferating siplizumab-cultured Tregs lacked confirmed suppressive function.

CDR1 is SGHRS, CDR2 YFSETQ, per germline. The ends were cut back, 4 bases at V and 0 bases at J, with 9 bases in the middle. The CDR3 totals 14 residues. About this clone: As yet, its antigen is unknown.

The assay was immunoSEQ multiplex PCR, and TCRdb's table has in-frame clones only and misses some. In the table there are nearly 95,000 clones, approximately 95% of which are singletons. The clonotype originates from a human donor in good health. What was sequenced was non-Treg CD4+ T cells sorted from blood. The chain couples TRBV5-1 to TRBJ2-3, with D possibly being TRBD1 (5 bases). The CDR3 DNA follows: TGCGCCAGCAGCCCAAGACAGAGCACAGATACGCAGTATTTT. It is translated as CASSPRQSTDTQYF.